A selection of T cell receptor beta chains follows, all from one sample in a study of blood T cell repertoires in COVID-19. Sequencing was performed with immunoSEQ multiplex PCR; in TCRdb, only in-frame clones are kept and a portion is missing. The data show some 170,000 clones, around three quarters seen once. Sequenced: peripheral blood. These receptors were taken from a man aged 55 to 70 with acute or convalescent COVID-19. The CDR3 runs from the conserved cysteine through the conserved F or W. A D gene is named only where the DNA matches it firmly. Size tells how often a clone was seen (once, few, many) or the class of an expanded clone, and some rows leave it out.

V: TRBV12-5; size: NA; J: TRBJ2-7; D: NA; DNA: TGTGCTAGTGGGGTACGAGGCTACGAGCAGTACTTC; CDR3: CASGVRGYEQYF
V: TRBV7-2; size: once; J: TRBJ2-1; D: TRBD1; DNA: TGTGCCAGCAGCAGGACAGGGTTTGTTAATGAGCAGTTCTTC; CDR3: CASSRTGFVNEQFF
V: TRBV11-1; size: NA; J: TRBJ2-5; D: NA; DNA: TGTGCCAGCAGCGGGGGGGACAGGTACCAAGAGACCCAGTACTTC; CDR3: CASSGGDRYQETQYF
V: TRBV9; size: NA; J: TRBJ2-7; D: NA; DNA: TGTGCCAGCAGCACCACGGACAACTACCCTATGGACTTC; CDR3: CASSTTDNYPMDF
V: TRBV12-5; size: few; J: TRBJ1-1; D: TRBD1; DNA: TGTGCTAGTGGACAGGGGGAAGCTTTCTTT; CDR3: CASGQGEAFF
V: TRBV9; size: NA; J: TRBJ2-5; D: TRBD1; DNA: TGTGCCAGCAGCGTAGAGGCGAGGGGGGGACAGGGTCGCGAGACCCAGTACTTC; CDR3: CASSVEARGGQGRETQYF
V: TRBV6-6; size: NA; J: TRBJ2-7; D: TRBD1; DNA: TGTGCCAGCAGCGACAGGGTCTCCGACGAGCAGTACTTC; CDR3: CASSDRVSDEQYF
V: TRBV4-3; size: NA; J: TRBJ1-1; D: TRBD1; DNA: TGCGCCAGCAGCCCTACATGGACAGGTGAAGCTTTCTTT; CDR3: CASSPTWTGEAFF
V: TRBV7-9; size: NA; J: TRBJ1-2; D: NA; DNA: TGTGCCAGCAGCCCTTATTCCTATGGCTACACCTTC; CDR3: CASSPYSYGYTF
V: TRBV4-1; size: NA; J: TRBJ1-2; D: NA; DNA: TGCGCCAGCAGCCAACTTACATCCACCTCTAACTATGGCTACACCTTC; CDR3: CASSQLTSTSNYGYTF
V: TRBV19; size: NA; J: TRBJ2-7; D: NA; DNA: TGTGCCAGTAGCGACCGGGAGCCGTACGAGCAGTACTTC; CDR3: CASSDREPYEQYF
V: TRBV6-2/TRBV6-3; size: NA; J: TRBJ1-2; D: TRBD1; DNA: TGTGCCAGCAGTTACGGCCAGGGGGCGATTGGCTACACCTTC; CDR3: CASSYGQGAIGYTF
V: TRBV7-8; size: once; J: TRBJ2-5; D: TRBD1; DNA: TGTGCCAGCAGCCTGGACAGGGAAGAGACCCAGTACTTC; CDR3: CASSLDREETQYF
V: TRBV5-1; size: NA; J: TRBJ2-2; D: NA; DNA: TGCGCCAGCAGCCCGCGAGGCGGGGAGCTGTTTTTT; CDR3: CASSPRGGELFF
V: TRBV12-3/TRBV12-4; size: NA; J: TRBJ1-4; D: NA; DNA: TGTGCCAGCAGTTTAGCACAGGATGCAAAACTGTTTTTT; CDR3: CASSLAQDAKLFF
V: TRBV24-1; size: NA; J: TRBJ2-2; D: NA; DNA: TGTGCCACCAGTGACCCCCGGCGTTTAGGGGGGAACACCGGGGAGCTGTTTTTT; CDR3: CATSDPRRLGGNTGELFF
V: TRBV5-8; size: once; J: TRBJ2-5; D: NA; DNA: TGTGCCAGCAGCCCCAGAGGGGGGGTAGAGACCCAGTACTTC; CDR3: CASSPRGGVETQYF
V: TRBV4-1; size: few; J: TRBJ1-1; D: NA; DNA: TGCGCCAGCAGCCACGTGGCGGGGGCTGAAGCTTTCTTT; CDR3: CASSHVAGAEAFF
V: TRBV29-1; size: NA; J: TRBJ2-7; D: TRBD1; DNA: TGCAGCGCCGGGGACAGCTACGAGCAGTACTTC; CDR3: CSAGDSYEQYF
V: TRBV4-3; size: NA; J: TRBJ1-2; D: NA; DNA: TGCGCCAGCAGCCAAGCGGGTTTTAACTATGGCTACACCTTC; CDR3: CASSQAGFNYGYTF
V: TRBV6-2/TRBV6-3; size: NA; J: TRBJ2-5; D: TRBD2; DNA: TGTGCCAGCAGTTACGGAGCGGGGGGCCGAGAGACCCAGTACTTC; CDR3: CASSYGAGGRETQYF
V: TRBV3-1/TRBV3-2; size: NA; J: TRBJ1-3; D: TRBD1; DNA: TGTGCCAGCAGCCTCGGGACAGGCTTTTCTGGAAACACCATATATTTT; CDR3: CASSLGTGFSGNTIYF
V: TRBV10-1; size: NA; J: TRBJ2-7; D: NA; DNA: TGCGCCAGCAGTGAGTTTCGGGGATACGAGCAGTACTTC; CDR3: CASSEFRGYEQYF
V: TRBV11-3; size: NA; J: TRBJ2-3; D: NA; DNA: TGTGCCAGCAGCCCTCGGACTGGCGGGGATACGCAGTATTTT; CDR3: CASSPRTGGDTQYF
V: TRBV19; size: NA; J: TRBJ2-7; D: TRBD1; DNA: TGTGCCAGTAGTATAGGTCAGGGGGCGGACGAGCAGTACTTC; CDR3: CASSIGQGADEQYF
V: TRBV25-1; size: NA; J: TRBJ1-2; D: TRBD1; DNA: TGTGCCAGCAGTGAATGGGCAGGGGGAAGCTATGGCTACACCTTC; CDR3: CASSEWAGGSYGYTF
V: TRBV19; size: NA; J: TRBJ2-6; D: NA; DNA: TGTGCCAGTATGCGGGATTCTGGGGCCAACGTCCTGACTTTC; CDR3: CASMRDSGANVLTF
V: TRBV29-1; size: once; J: TRBJ1-1; D: TRBD1; DNA: TGCAGCGTCGCCCTGGGACAGGGGGAGGGTGAAGCTTTCTTT; CDR3: CSVALGQGEGEAFF
V: TRBV19; size: NA; J: TRBJ1-3; D: NA; DNA: TGTGCCAGTAGTAATCAGGGCTCTGGAAACACCATATATTTT; CDR3: CASSNQGSGNTIYF
V: TRBV3-1/TRBV3-2; size: NA; J: TRBJ2-3; D: NA; DNA: TGTGCCAGCAGCCAAGGAACAGCCTTTAGCACAGATACGCAGTATTTT; CDR3: CASSQGTAFSTDTQYF
V: TRBV2; size: NA; J: TRBJ2-5; D: TRBD1; DNA: TGTGCCAGCAGTGAAGGAGGGACAGGGTTGGAGACCCAGTACTTC; CDR3: CASSEGGTGLETQYF